The clone carrying this T cell receptor (beta chain) was detected only once. The assay was immunoSEQ multiplex PCR, and TCRdb's table has in-frame clones only and misses some. Altogether 150,000 to 200,000 clones are present, around nine tenths being singletons, with the ten largest covering about 7%. The data were obtained in a study of blood T cell repertoires in COVID-19. The CDR3 contains 19 residues. Germline trimming cut 0 bases from V and 0 bases from J; bases unmatched to any gene: 8. Germline V gene data show CDR1 as LGHNA and CDR2 as YNFKEQ. The sequencing sample was made of peripheral blood. V usage is TRBV4-2 and J usage is TRBJ1-6; 7 positions match TRBD1. The receptor's source is a man aged 40-49 years with acute or convalescent COVID-19. DNA for the CDR3: TGTGCCAGCAGCCAAGACCGGGTGGGACAGTTCTCCTATAATTCACCCCTCCACTTT. Its protein product is CASSQDRVGQFSYNSPLHF.